This entry describes one T cell receptor beta chain. The source of the sample is a study of blood T cell repertoires in COVID-19. On the study more broadly: Italy, Spain and the United States were the sources of the convalescent and acute COVID-19 samples.

Clones were read by immunoSEQ multiplex PCR, and TCRdb kept only the in-frame ones, dropping some. Among 130,000 to 150,000 clones listed, more than 75% were seen once. CDR1 SGHDT and CDR2 YYEEEE come from the germline V gene. The CDR3 has 15 amino acids. Unmatched junction bases numbered 6, after V lost 0 bases and J lost 5 bases. V is TRBV5-6 and J is TRBJ2-5; 8 nucleotides align to TRBD1. Sequences were obtained from peripheral blood. The sequence came from a woman aged 40 to 50 with acute or convalescent COVID-19. The CDR3, as DNA: TGTGCCAGCAGCTTGGGGCAGGGGGCGCTTGAGACCCAGTACTTC. Its protein product is CASSLGQGALETQYF.